This T cell receptor (beta chain) comes out of a study of CD8 T cells in Susac syndrome. Random hexamers primed reverse transcription of 0.5 to 1 ug RNA. MiXCR, applied by TCRdb to the immunoSEQ multiplex PCR reads, yields one record per CDR3 protein. The table lists about 84,000 distinct CDR3 sequences, around 96% of them singletons. The CDR3 spans 13 residues. Germline V gives CDR1 DFQATT, CDR2 SNEGSKA (reference sequence). Trimming took off 6 bases at V and 0 bases at J, with 12 bases between the two ends. V gene TRBV20-1 combines with J gene TRBJ2-7; tentatively, D is TRBD2 (6 bases). The sequence was collected from a human donor with Susac syndrome. Sequenced: CD8+ T cells from PBMCs. CDR3 in amino acids: CSARRDYSYEQYF. The CDR3 coding sequence is TGCAGTGCCCGGCGGGATTACTCCTACGAGCAGTACTTC.